The text below deals with one TCR beta chain. Its antigen is still unknown. Repertoires were generated with immunoSEQ multiplex PCR, while TCRdb's copy carries only in-frame clones and drops some. The sample consists of approximately 2.5 million clones, 90% to 95% of them appearing once. The data were taken from a study of shared clonotypes between healthy human individuals. Study in general: The study drew on two women and three men aged 18 to 49 as donors. Overall study findings and caveats: Across subsets, estimated richness was generally greater for naive than for memory populations.

The CDR3 sequence is 15 residues long. In germline, CDR1 is SGDLS, CDR2 YYNGEE. Trimming removed 0 bases at V and 0 bases at J, with 8 bases between. The V gene is TRBV9, the J gene TRBJ2-3; D not certain. The sample taken for sequencing was naive CD4+ T cells from PBMCs. Subset in this sample: CD45RA+ positively selected. This clonotype was obtained from a man between 18 and 35 years old in good health. Some clones in this sample may be carry-over from other donors' samples. The CDR3 DNA follows: TGTGCCAGCAGCGTAGGGCTTTTGAGCACAGATACGCAGTATTTT. Protein sequence: CASSVGLLSTDTQYF.